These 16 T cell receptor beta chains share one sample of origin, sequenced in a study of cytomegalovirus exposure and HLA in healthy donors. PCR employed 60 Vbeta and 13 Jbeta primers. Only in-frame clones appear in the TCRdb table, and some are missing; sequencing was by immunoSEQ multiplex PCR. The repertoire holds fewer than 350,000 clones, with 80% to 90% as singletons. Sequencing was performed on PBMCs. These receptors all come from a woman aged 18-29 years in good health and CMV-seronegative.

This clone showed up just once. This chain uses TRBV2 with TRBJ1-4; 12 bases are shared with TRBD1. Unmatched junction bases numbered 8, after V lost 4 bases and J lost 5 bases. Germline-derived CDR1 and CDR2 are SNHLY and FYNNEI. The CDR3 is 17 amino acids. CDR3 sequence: CASSGRDRGRLNEKLFF. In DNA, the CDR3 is TGTGCCAGCAGTGGGCGGGACAGGGGGCGTTTGAATGAAAAACTGTTTTTT.

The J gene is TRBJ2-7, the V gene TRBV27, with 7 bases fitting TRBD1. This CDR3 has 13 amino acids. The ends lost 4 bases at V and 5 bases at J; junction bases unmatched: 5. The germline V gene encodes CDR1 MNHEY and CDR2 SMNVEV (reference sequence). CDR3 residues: CASSYTGTDEQYF. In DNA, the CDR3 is TGTGCCAGCAGTTACACGGGGACAGACGAGCAGTACTTC.

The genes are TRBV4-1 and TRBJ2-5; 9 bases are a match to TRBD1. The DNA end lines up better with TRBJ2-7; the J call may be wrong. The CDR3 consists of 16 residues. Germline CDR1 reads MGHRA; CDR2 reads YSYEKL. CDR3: CASSQEGTGLTYEQYF. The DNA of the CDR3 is TGCGCCAGCAGCCAAGAGGGGACAGGGCTCACCTACGAGCAGTACTTC.

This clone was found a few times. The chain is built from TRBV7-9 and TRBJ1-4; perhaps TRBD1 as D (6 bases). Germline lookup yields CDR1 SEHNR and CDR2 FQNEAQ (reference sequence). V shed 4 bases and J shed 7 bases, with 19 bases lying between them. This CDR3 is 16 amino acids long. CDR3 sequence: CASSYAGGLEGEKLFF. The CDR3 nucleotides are TGTGCCAGCAGCTACGCGGGGGGCCTAGAGGGTGAAAAACTGTTTTTT. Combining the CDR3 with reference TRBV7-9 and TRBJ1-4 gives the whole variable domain DTGVSQNPRHKITKRGQNVTFRCDPISEHNRLYWYRQTLGQGPEFLTYFQNEAQLEKSRLLSDRFSAERPKGSFSTLEIQRTEQGDSAMYLCASSYAGGLEGEKLFFGSGTQLSVL.

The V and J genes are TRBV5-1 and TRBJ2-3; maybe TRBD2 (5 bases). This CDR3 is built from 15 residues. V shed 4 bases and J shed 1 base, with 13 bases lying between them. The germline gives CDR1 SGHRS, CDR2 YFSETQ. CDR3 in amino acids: CASSIGILGTDTQYF. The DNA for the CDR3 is TGCGCCAGCAGCATCGGGATTCTCGGCACAGATACGCAGTATTTT.

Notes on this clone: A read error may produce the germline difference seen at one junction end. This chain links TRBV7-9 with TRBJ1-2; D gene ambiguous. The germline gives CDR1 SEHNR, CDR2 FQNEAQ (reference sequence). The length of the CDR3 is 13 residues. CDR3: CSSSSTSRVGYTF. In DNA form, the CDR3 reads TGTTCCAGCAGCTCTACGTCTCGGGTCGGCTACACCTTC.

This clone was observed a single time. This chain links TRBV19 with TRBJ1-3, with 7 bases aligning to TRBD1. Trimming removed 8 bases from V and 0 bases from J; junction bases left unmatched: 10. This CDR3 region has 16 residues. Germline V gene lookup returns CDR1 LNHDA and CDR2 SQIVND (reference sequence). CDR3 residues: CASGGRGGPSGNTIYF. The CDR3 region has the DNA TGTGCCAGTGGGGGAAGAGGGGGCCCCTCTGGAAACACCATATATTTT.

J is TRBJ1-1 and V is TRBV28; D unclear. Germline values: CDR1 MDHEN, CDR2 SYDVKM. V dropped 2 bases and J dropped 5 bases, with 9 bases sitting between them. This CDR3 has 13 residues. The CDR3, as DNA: TGTGCCAGCAGTTTAACTCTGTGGACTGAAGCTTTCTTT. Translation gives CASSLTLWTEAFF.

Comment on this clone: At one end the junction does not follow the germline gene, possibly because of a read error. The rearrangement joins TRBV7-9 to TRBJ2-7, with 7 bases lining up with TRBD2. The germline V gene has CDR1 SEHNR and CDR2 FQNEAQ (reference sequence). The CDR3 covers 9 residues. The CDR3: CATEPGGGF. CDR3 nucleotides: TGTGCCACCGAACCGGGAGGAGGCTTC.

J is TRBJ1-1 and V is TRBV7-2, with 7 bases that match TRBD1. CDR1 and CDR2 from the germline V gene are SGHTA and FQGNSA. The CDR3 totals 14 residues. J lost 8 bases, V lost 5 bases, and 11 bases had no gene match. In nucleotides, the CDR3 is TGTGCCAGCAGCCGGGACAGCAGTTCGAAGGAAGCTTTCTTT. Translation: CASSRDSSSKEAFF.

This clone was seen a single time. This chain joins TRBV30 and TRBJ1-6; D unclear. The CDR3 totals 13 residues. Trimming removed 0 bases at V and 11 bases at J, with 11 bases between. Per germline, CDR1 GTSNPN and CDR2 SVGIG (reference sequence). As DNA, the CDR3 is TGTGCCTGGAGTGTACATACCCCCACACCCCTCCACTTT. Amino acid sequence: CAWSVHTPTPLHF.

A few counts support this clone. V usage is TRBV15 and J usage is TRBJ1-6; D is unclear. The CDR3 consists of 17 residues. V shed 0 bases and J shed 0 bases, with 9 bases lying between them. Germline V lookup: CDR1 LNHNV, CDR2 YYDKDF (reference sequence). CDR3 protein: CATSREEMSSYNSPLHF. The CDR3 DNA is TGTGCCACCAGCAGAGAAGAGATGAGCTCCTATAATTCACCCCTCCACTTT.

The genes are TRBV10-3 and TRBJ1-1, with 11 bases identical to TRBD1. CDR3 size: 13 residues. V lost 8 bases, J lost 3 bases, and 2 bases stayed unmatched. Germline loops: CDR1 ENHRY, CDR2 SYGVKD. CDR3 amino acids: CAIGTGGYTEAFF. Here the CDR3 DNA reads TGTGCCATCGGGACAGGGGGTTACACTGAAGCTTTCTTT.

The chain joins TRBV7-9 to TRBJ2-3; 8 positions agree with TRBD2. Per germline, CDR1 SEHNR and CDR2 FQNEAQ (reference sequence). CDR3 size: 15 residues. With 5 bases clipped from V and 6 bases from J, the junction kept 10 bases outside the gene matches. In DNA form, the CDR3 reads TGTGCCAGCAGCACCCCCGGACTAGCCTGGGATACGCAGTATTTT. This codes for CASSTPGLAWDTQYF.

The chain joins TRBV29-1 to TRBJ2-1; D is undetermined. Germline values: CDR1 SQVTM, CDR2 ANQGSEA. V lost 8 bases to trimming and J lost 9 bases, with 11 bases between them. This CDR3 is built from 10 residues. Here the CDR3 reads CSSARGEQFF. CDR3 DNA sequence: TGCAGCTCTGCCAGAGGTGAGCAGTTCTTC.

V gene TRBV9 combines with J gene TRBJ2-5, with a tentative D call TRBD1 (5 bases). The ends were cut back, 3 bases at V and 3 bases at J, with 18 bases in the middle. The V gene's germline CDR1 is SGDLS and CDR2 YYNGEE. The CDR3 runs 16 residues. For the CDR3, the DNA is TGTGCCAGCAGCGAAGGGGAATCAAGGGGTGAAGAGACCCAGTACTTC. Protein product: CASSEGESRGEETQYF.